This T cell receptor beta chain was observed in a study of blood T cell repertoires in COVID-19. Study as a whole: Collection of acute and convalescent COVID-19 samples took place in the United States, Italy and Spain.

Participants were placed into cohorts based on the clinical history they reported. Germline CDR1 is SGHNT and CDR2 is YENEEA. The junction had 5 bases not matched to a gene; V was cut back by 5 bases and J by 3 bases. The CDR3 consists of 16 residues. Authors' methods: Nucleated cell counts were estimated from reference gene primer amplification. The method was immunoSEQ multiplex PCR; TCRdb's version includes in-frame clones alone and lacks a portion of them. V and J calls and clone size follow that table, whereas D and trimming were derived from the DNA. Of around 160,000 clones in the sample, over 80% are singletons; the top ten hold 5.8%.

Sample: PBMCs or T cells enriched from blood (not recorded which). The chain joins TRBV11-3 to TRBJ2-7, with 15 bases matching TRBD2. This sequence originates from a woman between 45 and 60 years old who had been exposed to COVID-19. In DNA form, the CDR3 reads TGTGCCAGCAGCCGACGGACTAGCGGGGGGGGCTACGAGCAGTACTTC. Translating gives CASSRRTSGGGYEQYF.